A single sample gave rise to the 31 T cell receptor beta chains below, sequenced in a study of beta chain features in type 1 diabetes. Investigators reverse transcribed all isolated RNA, so they sequenced expressed TCRB transcripts. Measured with immunoSEQ multiplex PCR; TCRdb has only the in-frame clones, and not every one. The sample has about 180,000 clones; about 12% are singletons. The sequenced sample was central memory CD4+ T cells from blood. The receptor source for this set is a young woman in good health.

In this sample, this clone turned up a few times. The chain recombines TRBV7-9 with TRBJ1-3; 7 bases align to TRBD1. The CDR3 is made up of 13 amino acids. Germline-derived CDR1 and CDR2 are SEHNR and FQNEAQ (reference sequence). The V gene end was trimmed by 8 bases and the J gene end by 2 bases; junction bases not matched to a gene: 3. CDR3: CASPQGPGNTIYF. Written as DNA, the CDR3 is TGTGCCAGCCCACAGGGGCCTGGAAACACCATATATTTT.

This clone was observed once. CDR3 protein: CASSLGTSGSSSYNEQFF. The CDR3 DNA reads TGCGCCAGCAGCCTTGGGACTAGCGGGTCGAGCTCCTACAATGAGCAGTTCTTC. The chain joins TRBV4-1 to TRBJ2-1; 12 positions agree with TRBD2. This CDR3 is built from 18 residues. In germline, CDR1 is MGHRA, CDR2 YSYEKL. Germline trimming cut 4 bases from V and 0 bases from J; bases unmatched to any gene: 7.

The genes are TRBV7-8 and TRBJ2-3; TRBD1 aligns across 9 bases. V lost 5 bases and J lost 5; bases outside the gene matches: 5. This CDR3 has 14 amino acids. From germline, CDR1 is SGHVS and CDR2 FQNEAQ. The CDR3 reads CASSPQDRGDTQYF. DNA of the CDR3: TGTGCCAGCAGCCCCCAGGACAGGGGAGATACGCAGTATTTT.

This clone has more than one count but fewer than ten. V is TRBV2 and J is TRBJ2-1; 8 bases are shared with TRBD2. Trimming cost V 5 bases and J 9 bases; bases outside gene matches: 3. This CDR3 region has 12 residues. Germline lookup yields CDR1 SNHLY and CDR2 FYNNEI. For the CDR3, the DNA is TGTGCCAGCAGTTTAGCGGGGTCTGAGCAGTTCTTC. Amino acids: CASSLAGSEQFF.

In this sample, this clone turned up many times. The sample contains more than one DNA sequence encoding this CDR3. The rearrangement links TRBV29-1 to TRBJ1-5, with D perhaps TRBD1 (6 bases). The germline gives CDR1 SQVTM, CDR2 ANQGSEA. V was trimmed by 1 base and J by 6 bases, leaving 10 bases between them. The CDR3 covers 13 residues. In DNA form, the CDR3 reads TGCAGCGTTGAAGGGGGGCCCGGTCAGCCCCAGCATTTT. Amino acid sequence: CSVEGGPGQPQHF.

The chain carries TRBV6-5 and TRBJ1-3; 7 nucleotides agree with TRBD1. The CDR3 has 16 residues. V was clipped by 3 bases and J by 0 bases; unmatched bases: 5. Germline CDR1 is MNHEY and CDR2 is SVGAGI. In DNA form, the CDR3 reads TGTGCCAGCAGTTATGGACAGGCGAGCTCTGGAAACACCATATATTTT. Its protein product is CASSYGQASSGNTIYF.

The chain recombines TRBV25-1 with TRBJ1-2; TRBD1 aligns across 11 bases. Germline lookup yields CDR1 MGHDK and CDR2 SYGVNS. CDR3 length equals 15 residues. With V trimmed by 5 bases and J by 8 bases, 10 bases remained unmatched. The CDR3 sequence is CASSPQTGTGGGYTF. As DNA, the CDR3 is TGTGCCAGCAGTCCTCAAACCGGGACAGGGGGAGGCTACACCTTC.

The CDR3 sequence is CASSRTGGDTEAFF. In DNA, the CDR3 is TGTGCCAGCTCACGGACAGGGGGGGACACTGAAGCTTTCTTT. The rearrangement links TRBV18 to TRBJ1-1, with 10 positions matching TRBD1. The J segment lost 3 bases and the V segment lost 4 bases, leaving 2 bases of the junction unmatched. The CDR3 consists of 14 residues. CDR1 is KGHSH and CDR2 is LQKENI in the germline V gene.

The J gene is TRBJ2-2, the V gene TRBV5-1; 9 positions agree with TRBD2. CDR3 length: 16 amino acids. The germline V gene encodes CDR1 SGHRS and CDR2 YFSETQ. Losses at the gene ends were 4 bases for V and 4 bases for J; bases not matched to a gene: 8. The CDR3 loop is CASSLSGSGGTGELFF. The CDR3 DNA reads TGCGCCAGCAGCCTTAGCGGGAGTGGGGGCACCGGGGAGCTGTTTTTT.

The chain is built from TRBV14 and TRBJ2-1, with TRBD2 identical over 13 bases. Germline V gene sequence: CDR1 SGHDN, CDR2 FVKESK. The CDR3 totals 19 residues. V lost 2 bases and J lost 4; bases outside the gene matches: 11. The CDR3 reads CASSQPGLAGAPAYNEQFF. For the CDR3, the DNA is TGTGCCAGCAGCCAACCCGGACTAGCGGGAGCACCGGCGTACAATGAGCAGTTCTTC.

The rearrangement uses TRBV7-2 and TRBJ2-2; 11 positions match TRBD2. Trimming removed 5 bases from V and 5 bases from J; junction bases left unmatched: 4. Germline CDR1 is SGHTA and CDR2 is FQGNSA. The CDR3 consists of 15 residues. The CDR3 here is CASSPRTSGTGELFF. The CDR3 DNA follows: TGTGCCAGCAGCCCCAGGACTAGCGGGACCGGGGAGCTGTTTTTT.

The chain recombines TRBV6-6 with TRBJ2-2, with D possibly TRBD1 on 8 matching bases. The CDR3 has 14 amino acids. CDR1 is MNHNY and CDR2 is SVGAGI in the germline V gene (reference sequence). Trimming cost V 5 bases and J 6 bases, with 13 bases left between them. CDR3 in amino acids: CASSRQGRAGELFF. The CDR3 DNA sequence: TGTGCCAGCAGTCGACAGGGGAGGGCCGGGGAGCTGTTTTTT.

V gene TRBV28 combines with J gene TRBJ2-7; D is unresolved. V lost 7 bases to trimming and J lost 0 bases, with 16 bases between them. Germline loops: CDR1 MDHEN, CDR2 SYDVKM. The CDR3 contains 15 residues. The CDR3 spells CASKRGRRFSYEQYF. CDR3 coding DNA: TGTGCCAGCAAAAGAGGAAGGCGCTTCTCCTACGAGCAGTACTTC.

The V gene is TRBV30, the J gene TRBJ2-1; D is ambiguous. Looked up from germline, CDR1 is GTSNPN and CDR2 is SVGIG (reference sequence). This CDR3 has 14 residues. V lost 2 bases, J lost 8 bases, and 16 bases lay in between. CDR3: CAWSRLEQRDEQFF. The CDR3 bases are TGTGCCTGGAGTCGACTGGAGCAGCGCGATGAGCAGTTCTTC.

This clone occurred a few times. The genes are TRBV14 and TRBJ2-1; D gene uncertain. The CDR3 has 14 residues. V was shortened by 1 base and J by 7 bases, with 11 bases between the two germline ends. Germline V gives CDR1 SGHDN, CDR2 FVKESK. The CDR3 DNA is TGTGCCAGCAGCCAAGTGAGCCTATTAAATGAGCAGTTCTTC. Its translation is CASSQVSLLNEQFF.

The V and J genes are TRBV6-6 and TRBJ1-2, with 7 bases lining up with TRBD1. Germline V lookup: CDR1 MNHNY, CDR2 SVGAGI (reference sequence). There are 13 residues in the CDR3. V shed 5 bases and J 4 bases; nucleotides not matched to a gene: 4. DNA for the CDR3: TGTGCCAGCAGTACCGGGACAGTCTATGGCTACACCTTC. Amino acids: CASSTGTVYGYTF.

This rearrangement joins TRBV7-9 to TRBJ1-3; possible D gene TRBD1, 6 bases. CDR3 length equals 13 residues. The germline gives CDR1 SEHNR, CDR2 FQNEAQ (reference sequence). Trimming took 5 bases from V and 11 from J, leaving 16 bases between them. CDR3: CASSLEPGQPIYF. The CDR3 DNA reads TGTGCCAGCAGCCTAGAACCGGGACAACCCATATATTTT.

The table lists this clone with many counts. The rearrangement joins TRBV11-1 to TRBJ2-1; 8 bases align to TRBD2. Looked up from germline, CDR1 is SGHAT and CDR2 is FQDESV (reference sequence). Trimming took 2 bases from V and 2 from J; bases not matched to a gene: 2. The length of the CDR3 is 15 residues. The CDR3 sequence: CASSLFSGTYNEQFF. In DNA form, the CDR3 reads TGTGCCAGCAGCTTATTTAGCGGGACCTACAATGAGCAGTTCTTC.

This clone was recorded many times. V usage is TRBV10-3 and J usage is TRBJ2-7, with 10 bases matching TRBD1. V trimming: 3 bases; J trimming: 2 bases; junction bases outside the gene matches: 4. This CDR3 spans 15 amino acids. CDR1 ENHRY and CDR2 SYGVKD come from the germline V gene. The CDR3 region is CAISESGTGAYEQYF. The CDR3 region has the DNA TGTGCCATCAGTGAATCGGGGACAGGGGCCTACGAGCAGTACTTC.

The J gene is TRBJ2-3, the V gene TRBV19, with 8 bases fitting TRBD2. After removal of 8 bases from V and 4 bases from J, the junction contained 5 bases not matched to a gene. This CDR3 is 13 amino acids long. CDR1 and CDR2 from the germline V gene are LNHDA and SQIVND (reference sequence). The CDR3 loop is CASGLASPDTQYF. The DNA of the CDR3 is TGTGCCAGTGGACTAGCATCTCCAGATACGCAGTATTTT.

This clone was counted a few times. One junction end disagrees with the germline gene, perhaps due to a read error. The rearrangement joins TRBV2 to TRBJ2-1; 7 bases align to TRBD2. The CDR3 loop spans 12 amino acids. Germline V CDR1 and CDR2: SNHLY, FYNNEI. As DNA, the CDR3 is TGCGCCATCGGGACTACGCTCGGCGGGCAGTTCTTC. It encodes CAIGTTLGGQFF.

The chain's CDR3 is CSVDRGQEQFF. The CDR3 DNA sequence: TGCAGCGTTGACCGCGGACAAGAGCAGTTCTTC. The chain joins TRBV29-1 to TRBJ2-1, with a tentative D call TRBD1 (5 bases). Germline assignment: CDR1 SQVTM and CDR2 ANQGSEA. This CDR3 comprises 11 residues. Trimming removed 3 bases at V and 10 bases at J, with 10 bases between.

V usage is TRBV28 and J usage is TRBJ2-7; 8 positions match TRBD1. CDR3 length equals 14 residues. Germline V gene data show CDR1 as MDHEN and CDR2 as SYDVKM. V lost 4 bases to trimming and J lost 0 bases; unmatched junction nucleotides: 2. CDR3 bases: TGTGCCAGCAGTTCCAGGGGGCCCTCCTACGAGCAGTACTTC. Amino acids: CASSSRGPSYEQYF.

This clone has more than one count but fewer than ten. V is TRBV6-6 and J is TRBJ2-1; 9 positions match TRBD1. The CDR3 consists of 13 residues. The V gene's germline CDR1 is MNHNY and CDR2 SVGAGI (reference sequence). Trimming removed 4 bases from V and 12 bases from J; junction bases left unmatched: 7. CDR3: CASSSDLGQGQFF. CDR3 sequence (DNA): TGTGCCAGCAGTTCGGATTTGGGACAGGGGCAGTTCTTC.

V and J are TRBV7-2 and TRBJ1-5; unclear D gene. Germline CDR1 and CDR2: SGHTA and FQGNSA. V was shortened by 1 base and J by 4 bases, with 14 bases between the two germline ends. This CDR3 is built from 16 residues. The CDR3 here is CASSLGNAQLNQPQHF. The DNA for the CDR3 is TGTGCCAGCAGCTTAGGGAATGCACAGCTAAATCAGCCCCAGCATTTT.

This clone turned up a few times. V is TRBV14 and J is TRBJ2-7; no reliable D call. The germline gives CDR1 SGHDN, CDR2 FVKESK. Trimming took 1 base from V and 2 from J, leaving 12 bases between them. This CDR3 region has 15 residues. This CDR3 is CASSQVGAAPYEQYF. Written as DNA, the CDR3 is TGTGCCAGCAGCCAAGTCGGCGCGGCGCCCTACGAGCAGTACTTC.

The chain uses TRBV7-2 and TRBJ2-2; 7 nucleotides line up with TRBD1. The germline V gene encodes CDR1 SGHTA and CDR2 FQGNSA. This CDR3 region has 16 residues. Losses at the gene ends were 1 base for V and 5 bases for J; bases not matched to a gene: 7. In nucleotides, the CDR3 is TGTGCCAGCAGCTTAGATCGCCAGGGGGTAACCGGGGAGCTGTTTTTT. Its protein product is CASSLDRQGVTGELFF.

This clone was found a few times. The chain joins TRBV27 to TRBJ2-1, with D possibly TRBD2 on 5 matching bases. The CDR3 is 15 amino acids. V was clipped by 8 bases and J by 1 base, with 15 bases between them. Per germline, CDR1 MNHEY and CDR2 SMNVEV (reference sequence). In DNA form, the CDR3 reads TGTGCCAGCTCATTCACTGGACTTTCCTACAATGAGCAGTTCTTC. Encoded protein: CASSFTGLSYNEQFF.

This clone was seen a few times. The gene calls are TRBV29-1 and TRBJ2-3; possible D gene TRBD1, 6 bases. The CDR3 is made up of 14 amino acids. Trimming cost V 8 bases and J 0 bases, with 15 bases left between them. Germline assignment: CDR1 SQVTM and CDR2 ANQGSEA. The DNA of the CDR3 is TGCAGCTCGAGGGGGAGTCGGAGCACAGATACGCAGTATTTT. As protein: CSSRGSRSTDTQYF.

The chain combines TRBV29-1 with TRBJ1-2; 7 bases are shared with TRBD1. With V trimmed by 3 bases and J by 3 bases, 7 bases remained unmatched. Germline values: CDR1 SQVTM, CDR2 ANQGSEA. CDR3 length equals 14 residues. CDR3 coding DNA: TGCAGCGTTGAGGGTAGGGGGCGTCACTATGGCTACACCTTC. Protein: CSVEGRGRHYGYTF. Full variable domain (missing parts from reference TRBV29-1 and TRBJ1-2): SAVISQKPSRDICQRGTSLTIQCQVDSQVTMMFWYRQQPGQSLTLIATANQGSEATYESGFVIDKFPISRPNLTFSTLTVSNMSPEDSSIYLCSVEGRGRHYGYTFGSGTRLTVV.

The V gene is TRBV28, the J gene TRBJ2-1, with TRBD1 as a possible D gene (6 bases). CDR3 length equals 13 residues. Germline CDR1 is MDHEN and CDR2 is SYDVKM. V lost 6 bases, J lost 7 bases, and 13 bases lay in between. CDR3 coding DNA: TGTGCCAGCAGGAGAACAGGGTTAAATGAGCAGTTCTTC. Amino acids: CASRRTGLNEQFF.